Below, 9 T cell receptor beta chains from the same sample are listed, as sequenced in a study of T cells in Graves' hyperthyroidism and ophthalmopathy. What was amplified from RNA transcripts were TCR beta CDR3 regions. The TCR CDR3 first-round RT-PCR relied on the HTBI primer set. TCRdb called the multiplex PCR reads again in MiXCR, with one record for every CDR3 protein. The data contain approximately 610,000 distinct CDR3 sequences, 14% to 15% of them singletons. The sample was blood. All receptors derive from a woman between 40 and 50 years old with Graves' ophthalmopathy.

Ten or more counts support this clonotype. This chain connects TRBV5-1 to TRBJ2-7, with TRBD1 matching 7 bases. The CDR3 sequence is 15 residues long. The germline CDR1 and CDR2 sequences are SGHRS and YFSETQ. Trimming took 4 bases from V and 2 from J; bases not matched to a gene: 9. DNA for the CDR3: TGCGCCAGCAGCCTTACAACACAGGGGCCCTACGAGCAGTACTTC. It yields the protein CASSLTTQGPYEQYF.

Ten or more counts support this clonotype. In nucleotides, the CDR3 is TGCGCCAGCAGCCGGGGGCTGGGGAGCACTGAAGCTTTCTTT. Translation: CASSRGLGSTEAFF. The genes are TRBV5-1 and TRBJ1-1, with TRBD1 as a possible D gene (6 bases). Germline-derived CDR1 and CDR2 are SGHRS and YFSETQ. The ends were cut back, 4 bases at V and 4 bases at J, with 14 bases in the middle. The CDR3 loop spans 14 amino acids.

This clonotype was seen at least ten times. The CDR3, as DNA: TGTGCCAGTCGGTGGGTTCATTCACCCCTCCACTTT. Translated: CASRWVHSPLHF. This sequence joins TRBV28 and TRBJ1-6; D unresolved. V dropped 9 bases and J dropped 8 bases, with 11 bases sitting between them. Per germline, CDR1 MDHEN and CDR2 SYDVKM. The CDR3 has 12 amino acids.

V and J are TRBV11-2 and TRBJ2-7; D might be TRBD1 or TRBD2, each matching 7 bases. The CDR3 loop spans 17 amino acids. Deletions cut 5 bases from V and 0 bases from J, with 20 bases between. Germline-derived CDR1 and CDR2 are SGHAT and FQNNGV. The CDR3 here is CASSNQGGGGSSYEQYF. The CDR3 nucleotides are TGTGCCAGCAGCAACCAGGGAGGGGGCGGAAGCTCCTACGAGCAGTACTTC.

The rearrangement links TRBV29-1 to TRBJ2-5; 10 nucleotides line up with TRBD1. With 2 bases clipped from V and 0 bases from J, the junction kept 12 bases outside the gene matches. The CDR3 spans 18 residues. CDR1 is SQVTM and CDR2 is ANQGSEA in the germline V gene. The CDR3 loop reads CSVELVDGGQGYQETQYF. CDR3 nucleotides: TGCAGCGTTGAATTGGTTGACGGGGGACAGGGGTACCAAGAGACCCAGTACTTC. Looking up the rest from reference TRBV29-1 and TRBJ2-5 gives the full variable domain: SAVISQKPSRDICQRGTSLTIQCQVDSQVTMMFWYRQQPGQSLTLIATANQGSEATYESGFVIDKFPISRPNLTFSTLTVSNMSPEDSSIYLCSVELVDGGQGYQETQYFGPGTRLLVL.

This clonotype was found a few times. The CDR3: CSARDPGQGYTEAFF. The CDR3 DNA follows: TGCAGTGCTAGAGACCCTGGACAGGGGTACACTGAAGCTTTCTTT. The genes are TRBV20-1 and TRBJ1-1, with TRBD1 identical over 9 bases. The length of the CDR3 is 15 residues. In germline, CDR1 is DFQATT, CDR2 SNEGSKA (reference sequence). J lost 3 bases, V lost 0 bases, and 5 bases had no gene match.

There are many counts of this clonotype. The rearrangement links TRBV6-2 or TRBV6-3 to TRBJ2-7; TRBD2 matches 12 bases. Germline lookup yields CDR1 MNHEY and CDR2 SVGEGT. This CDR3 contains 19 residues. V dropped 3 bases and J dropped 0; count of bases not matched to a gene: 12. CDR3 bases: TGTGCCAGCAGTTATCCCACTCGGACTAGCGGGACCATCTCCTACGAGCAGTACTTC. Its protein is CASSYPTRTSGTISYEQYF.

This clonotype has a count of ten or more. The chain couples TRBV6-5 to TRBJ1-5; unclear D gene. Deletions cut 2 bases from V and 2 bases from J, with 13 bases between. This CDR3 contains 16 residues. CDR1 is MNHEY and CDR2 is SVGAGI in the germline V gene. In DNA form, the CDR3 reads TGTGCCAGCAGTTACCGACCCCCCGGGGGCAATCAGCCCCAGCATTTT. Residues: CASSYRPPGGNQPQHF.

This rearrangement joins TRBV13 to TRBJ1-2, with a tentative D call TRBD1 (6 bases). Germline CDR1 PRHDT, CDR2 FYEKMQ (reference sequence). Trimming took 5 bases from V and 8 from J, leaving 24 bases between them. The CDR3 loop spans 16 amino acids. The CDR3 sequence: CASSDDRNPGREGYTF. The CDR3 DNA follows: TGTGCCAGCAGCGACGACAGGAACCCCGGAAGGGAAGGCTACACCTTC.